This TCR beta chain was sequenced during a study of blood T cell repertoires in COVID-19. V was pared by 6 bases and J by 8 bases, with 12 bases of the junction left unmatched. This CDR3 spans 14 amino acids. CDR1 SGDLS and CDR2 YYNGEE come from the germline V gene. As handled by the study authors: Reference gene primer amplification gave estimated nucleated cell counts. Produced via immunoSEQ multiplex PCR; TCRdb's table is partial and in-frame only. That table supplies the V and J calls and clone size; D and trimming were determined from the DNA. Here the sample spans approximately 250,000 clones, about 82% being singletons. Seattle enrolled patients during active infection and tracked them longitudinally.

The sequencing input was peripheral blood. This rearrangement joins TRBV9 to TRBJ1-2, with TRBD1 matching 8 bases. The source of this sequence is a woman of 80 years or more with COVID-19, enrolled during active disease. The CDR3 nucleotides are TGTGCCAGCACCTCAGACCCAGGGGGCTGGGGCTACACCTTC. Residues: CASTSDPGGWGYTF.